This T cell receptor beta chain comes out of a study of blood T cell repertoires in COVID-19. Study-wide background: Sources were T cells, B-cell-depleted T cells, or PBMCs; the material itself was cDNA or gDNA.

Original methodology: Estimation of nucleated cell counts relied on the amplification of reference gene primers. Produced via immunoSEQ multiplex PCR; TCRdb's table is partial and in-frame only. That table gives V, J and clone size, and the DNA gave D and trimming. The sample lists some 48,000 clones, approximately 88% seen once, with around 2.1% in the top ten. Trimming took off 9 bases at V and 6 bases at J, with 21 bases between the two ends. The CDR3 has 15 amino acids. Germline lookup yields CDR1 LNHDA and CDR2 SQIVND (reference sequence). Material: peripheral blood. V and J are TRBV19 and TRBJ2-1, with D possibly matching TRBD2 (6 bases). This receptor was identified in a human donor in a cohort sampled during active COVID-19. For the CDR3, the DNA is TGTGCCAGCCGGGGAGAGACTAGAGGGTCCAATGAGCAGTTCTTC. This sequence encodes CASRGETRGSNEQFF.